This TCR beta chain was identified during a study of regulatory dendritic cells for organ transplantation. Study-level information: Regulatory dendritic cells came from monocytes given vitamin D3 and IL-10. Study results and limitations: Mature dendritic cells appeared to drive more memory CD8+ clonal expansion than regulatory ones. Considerable individual heterogeneity was seen in alloreactive memory CD8+ T cells.

Assay used: immunoSEQ multiplex PCR; TCRdb lists only in-frame clones, some missing. The sample lists approximately 11,000 clones; less than 90% were seen once. Sorted T cells were CFSE-labeled and cultured around 5 days with allogeneic regulatory or mature dendritic cells at 1:10. CD4+ or CD8+ T cells were sorted as naive CD45RA+ or memory CD45RO+. Concerning this clone itself: Its specificity is not known.

Germline assignment: CDR1 MNHNY and CDR2 SVGAGI (reference sequence). CDR3 length: 14 residues. V lost 6 bases to trimming and J lost 2 bases, with 13 bases between them. The clonotype comes from a human donor in good health. The chain is built from TRBV6-6 and TRBJ2-5, with TRBD1 as a possible D gene (5 bases). Material: memory CD4+ T cells from blood cultured with dendritic cells. The subset denotes: CD45RO+ memory T cells. The CDR3 DNA reads as TGTGCCAGCAGACCCCAGGGATGGCAAGAGACCCAGTACTTC. Encoded protein: CASRPQGWQETQYF.